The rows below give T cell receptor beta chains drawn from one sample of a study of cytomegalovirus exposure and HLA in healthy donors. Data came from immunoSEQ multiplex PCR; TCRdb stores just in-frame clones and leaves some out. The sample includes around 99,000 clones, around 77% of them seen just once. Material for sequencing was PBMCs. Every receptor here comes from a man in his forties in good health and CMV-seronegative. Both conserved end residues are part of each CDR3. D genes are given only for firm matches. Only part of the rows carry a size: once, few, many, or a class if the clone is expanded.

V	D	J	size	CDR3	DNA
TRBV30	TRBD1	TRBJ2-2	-	CAWRTGGTGELFF	TGTGCCTGGAGAACAGGGGGCACCGGGGAGCTGTTTTTT
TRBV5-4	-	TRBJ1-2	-	CASSISFNGYTF	TGTGCCAGCAGCATATCTTTTAATGGCTACACCTTC
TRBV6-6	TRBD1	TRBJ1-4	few	CASTGTVIATNEKLFF	TGTGCCAGCACCGGGACAGTCATCGCAACTAATGAAAAACTGTTTTTT
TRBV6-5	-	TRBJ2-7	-	CASSVGQPYEQYF	TGTGCCAGCAGTGTCGGACAGCCCTACGAGCAGTACTTC
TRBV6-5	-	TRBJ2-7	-	CASSYLGGSYEQYF	TGTGCCAGCAGTTACTTAGGGGGCTCCTACGAGCAGTACTTC
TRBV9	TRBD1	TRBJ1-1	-	CAGMGQTSEAFF	TGTGCCGGCATGGGACAGACGTCTGAAGCTTTCTTT
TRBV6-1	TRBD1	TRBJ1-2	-	CASSEAEQGGGYTF	TGTGCCAGCAGTGAAGCTGAACAGGGGGGCGGCTACACCTTC
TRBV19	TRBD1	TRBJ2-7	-	CASSRNPHGTGGSYEQYF	TGTGCCAGTAGTCGGAACCCCCACGGGACAGGGGGCTCCTACGAGCAGTACTTC
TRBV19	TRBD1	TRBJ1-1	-	CASSIDRTGGYGTEAFF	TGTGCCAGTAGTATAGATCGGACAGGGGGTTATGGCACTGAAGCTTTCTTT
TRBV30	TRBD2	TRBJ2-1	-	CAWSGWVAGAPYNEQFF	TGTGCCTGGAGTGGGTGGGTAGCGGGGGCACCATACAATGAGCAGTTCTTC
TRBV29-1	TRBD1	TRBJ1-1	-	CSVPGQMNTVAFF	TGCAGCGTACCGGGACAGATGAACACTGTCGCTTTCTTT
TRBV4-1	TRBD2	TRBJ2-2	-	CASSQGLAGLNTGELFF	TGCGCCAGCAGCCAGGGACTAGCGGGACTAAACACCGGGGAGCTGTTTTTT
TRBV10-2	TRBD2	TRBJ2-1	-	CASSETSGVYNEQFF	TGCGCCAGCAGTGAGACTAGCGGGGTTTACAATGAGCAGTTCTTC
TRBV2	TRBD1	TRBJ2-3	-	CASSVSTGGGTDTQYF	TGTGCCAGCAGTGTCTCGACAGGGGGCGGCACAGATACGCAGTATTTT
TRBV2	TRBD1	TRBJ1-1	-	CASKGGTGGLDLMNTEAFF	TGTGCCAGCAAAGGCGGAACAGGGGGCCTAGACCTGATGAACACTGAAGCTTTCTTT
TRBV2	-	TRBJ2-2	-	CASSERGGRLFF	TGTGCCAGCAGTGAGAGGGGAGGTAGGCTGTTTTTT
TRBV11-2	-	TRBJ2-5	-	CASSLAGAETQYF	TGTGCCAGCAGCTTAGCTGGGGCGGAGACCCAGTACTTC
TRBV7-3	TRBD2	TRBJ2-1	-	CASSSTSLTHEQFF	TGTGCCAGCAGCTCGACTAGCTTGACGCATGAGCAGTTCTTC
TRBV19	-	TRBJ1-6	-	CASSSTGPTGYSPLHF	TGTGCCAGTAGCTCGACCGGGCCTACGGGATATTCACCCCTCCACTTT
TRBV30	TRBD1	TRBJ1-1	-	CAWRYGDRVLTEAFF	TGTGCCTGGAGATATGGGGACAGGGTTTTAACTGAAGCTTTCTTT
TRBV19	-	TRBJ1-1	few	CASSILVGLSEAFF	TGTGCCAGTAGTATTCTGGTAGGACTCTCTGAAGCTTTCTTT
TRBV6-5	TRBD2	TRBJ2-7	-	CASSPREGSSYEQYF	TGTGCCAGCAGTCCCCGGGAGGGCAGCTCCTACGAGCAGTACTTC